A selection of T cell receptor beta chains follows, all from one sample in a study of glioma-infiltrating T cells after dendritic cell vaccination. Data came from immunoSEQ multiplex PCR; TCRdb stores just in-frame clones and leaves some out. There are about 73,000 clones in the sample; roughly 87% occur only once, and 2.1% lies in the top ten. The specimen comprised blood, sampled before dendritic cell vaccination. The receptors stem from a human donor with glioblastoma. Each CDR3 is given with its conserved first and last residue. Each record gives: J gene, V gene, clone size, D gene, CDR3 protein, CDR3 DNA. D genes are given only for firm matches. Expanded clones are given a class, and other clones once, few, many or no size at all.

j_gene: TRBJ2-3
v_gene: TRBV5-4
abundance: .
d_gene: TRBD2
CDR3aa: CASSLQGLETQYF
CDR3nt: TGTGCCAGCAGCTTGCAGGGACTAGAGACGCAGTATTTT

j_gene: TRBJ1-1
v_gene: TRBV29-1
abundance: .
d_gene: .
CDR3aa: CSVESWAGSQAEAFF
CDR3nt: TGCAGCGTTGAGAGTTGGGCAGGGTCACAAGCTGAAGCTTTCTTT

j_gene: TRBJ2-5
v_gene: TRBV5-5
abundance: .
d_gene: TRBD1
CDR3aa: CASSLNRGGETQYF
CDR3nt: TGTGCCAGCAGCCTCAACAGGGGCGGCGAGACCCAGTACTTC

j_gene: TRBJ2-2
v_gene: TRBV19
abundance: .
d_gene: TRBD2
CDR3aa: CASSFKLAGAVGELFF
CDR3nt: TGTGCCAGTAGTTTCAAACTAGCGGGAGCGGTCGGGGAGCTGTTTTTT

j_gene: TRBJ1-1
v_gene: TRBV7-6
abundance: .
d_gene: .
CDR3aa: CASSLVPVGGGTEAFF
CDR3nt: TGTGCCAGCAGCTTAGTCCCCGTTGGCGGGGGCACTGAAGCTTTCTTT

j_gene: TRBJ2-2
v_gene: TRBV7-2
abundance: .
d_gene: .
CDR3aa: CASSSGDLIGELFF
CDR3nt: TGTGCCAGCAGCTCCGGTGATCTAATAGGGGAGCTGTTTTTT

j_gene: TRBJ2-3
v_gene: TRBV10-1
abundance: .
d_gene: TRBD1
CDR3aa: CASNPGQGGTDTQYF
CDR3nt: TGCGCCAGCAATCCTGGACAGGGCGGAACAGATACGCAGTATTTT

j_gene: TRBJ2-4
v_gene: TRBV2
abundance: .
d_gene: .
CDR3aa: CASRGPTLVSRVQYF
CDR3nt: TGTGCCAGCAGGGGTCCCACCCTGGTTTCGAGGGTTCAGTACTTC

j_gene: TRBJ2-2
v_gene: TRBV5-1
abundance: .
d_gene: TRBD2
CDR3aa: CASSRDGTTTGELFF
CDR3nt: TGCGCCAGCAGCCGGGACGGGACTACCACCGGGGAGCTGTTTTTT

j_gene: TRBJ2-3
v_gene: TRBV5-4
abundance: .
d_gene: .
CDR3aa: CASSTTSRHTDTQYF
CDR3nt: TGTGCCAGCAGCACCACTAGCCGACACACAGATACGCAGTATTTT

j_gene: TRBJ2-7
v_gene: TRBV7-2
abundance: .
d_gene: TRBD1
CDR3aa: CASRLGTAAYEQYF
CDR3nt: TGTGCCAGCAGGCTCGGGACAGCCGCCTACGAGCAGTACTTC

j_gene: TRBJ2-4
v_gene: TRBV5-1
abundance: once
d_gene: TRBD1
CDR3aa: CASSEGAGGNIQYF
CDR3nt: TGCGCCAGCAGCGAGGGGGCAGGGGGAAACATTCAGTACTTC

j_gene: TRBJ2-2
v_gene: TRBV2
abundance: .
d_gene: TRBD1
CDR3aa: CASRDRVANTGELFF
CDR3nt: TGTGCCAGCAGGGACAGGGTAGCGAACACCGGGGAGCTGTTTTTT

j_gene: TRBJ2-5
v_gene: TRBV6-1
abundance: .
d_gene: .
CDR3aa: CASRIRGAAPETQYF
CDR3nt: TGTGCCAGCAGAATTCGGGGGGCCGCACCGGAGACCCAGTACTTC

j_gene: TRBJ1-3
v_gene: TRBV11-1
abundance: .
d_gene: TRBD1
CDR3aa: CASSDTGQTNTIYF
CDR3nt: TGTGCCAGCAGCGATACGGGACAGACAAACACCATATATTTT

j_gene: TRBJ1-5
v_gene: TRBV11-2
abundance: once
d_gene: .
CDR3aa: CASSLALNQPQHF
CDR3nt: TGTGCCAGCAGCTTAGCCCTAAATCAGCCCCAGCATTTT

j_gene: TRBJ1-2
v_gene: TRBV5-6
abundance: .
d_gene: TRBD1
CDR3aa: CASNPSYLSGQGTIGGYTF
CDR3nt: TGTGCCAGCAACCCAAGTTACCTATCGGGACAGGGGACGATCGGTGGCTACACCTTC

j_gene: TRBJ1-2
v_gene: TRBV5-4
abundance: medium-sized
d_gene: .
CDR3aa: CASSLRGGYTF
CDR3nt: TGTGCCAGCAGCCTTCGCGGTGGCTACACCTTC

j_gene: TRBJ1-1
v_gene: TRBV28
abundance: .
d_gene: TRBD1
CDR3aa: CASSPQDRTGAFF
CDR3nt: TGTGCCAGCAGTCCTCAGGACAGGACAGGAGCTTTCTTT

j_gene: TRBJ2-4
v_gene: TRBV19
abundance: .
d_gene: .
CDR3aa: CASSSGVAKNIQYF
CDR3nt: TGTGCCAGTAGTTCGGGGGTAGCCAAAAACATTCAGTACTTC

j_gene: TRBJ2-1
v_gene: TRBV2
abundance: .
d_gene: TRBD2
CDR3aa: CASRRSGSGNEQFF
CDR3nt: TGTGCCAGCAGACGCAGCGGGAGTGGGAATGAGCAGTTCTTC

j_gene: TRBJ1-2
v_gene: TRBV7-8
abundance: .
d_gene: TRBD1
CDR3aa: CASSGQGNYGYTF
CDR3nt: TGTGCCAGCAGCGGACAGGGTAACTATGGCTACACCTTC

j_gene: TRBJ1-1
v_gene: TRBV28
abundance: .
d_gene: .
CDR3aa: CASSSSKTEAFF
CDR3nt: TGTGCCAGCAGTTCGAGTAAAACTGAAGCTTTCTTT

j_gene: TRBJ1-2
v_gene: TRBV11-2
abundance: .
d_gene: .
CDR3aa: CASSLDPSGVYGYTF
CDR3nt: TGTGCCAGCAGCTTAGACCCTTCGGGGGTCTATGGCTACACCTTC

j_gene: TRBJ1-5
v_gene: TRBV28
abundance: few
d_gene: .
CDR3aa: CASSLGPQGPITSNQPQHF
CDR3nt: TGTGCCAGCAGTTTAGGACCTCAGGGGCCCATCACTAGCAATCAGCCCCAGCATTTT

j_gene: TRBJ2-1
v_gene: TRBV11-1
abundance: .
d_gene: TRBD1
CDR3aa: CASSLDRGRSNEQFF
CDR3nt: TGTGCCAGCAGCTTAGACAGGGGGCGATCCAATGAGCAGTTCTTC

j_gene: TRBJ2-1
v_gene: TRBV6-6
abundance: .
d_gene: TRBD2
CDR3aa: CASNPLAGGVGEQFF
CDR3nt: TGTGCCAGCAACCCCCTAGCGGGAGGCGTTGGGGAGCAGTTCTTC

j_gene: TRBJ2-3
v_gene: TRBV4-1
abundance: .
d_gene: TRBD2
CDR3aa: CASSQRGVPDTQYF
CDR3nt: TGCGCCAGCAGCCAGCGGGGGGTGCCAGATACGCAGTATTTT

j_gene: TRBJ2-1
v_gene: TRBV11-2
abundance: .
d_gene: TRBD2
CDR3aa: CASSLGLAGVNEQFF
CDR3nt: TGTGCCAGCAGCTTAGGACTAGCGGGAGTAAATGAGCAGTTCTTC

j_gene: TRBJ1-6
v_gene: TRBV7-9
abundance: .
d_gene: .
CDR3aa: CASRGDADSPLHF
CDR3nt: TGTGCCAGCAGGGGAGACGCGGATTCACCCCTCCACTTT

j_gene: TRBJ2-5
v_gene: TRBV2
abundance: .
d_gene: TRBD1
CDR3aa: CASSGTANLKETQYF
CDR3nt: TGTGCCAGCAGCGGGACAGCGAACCTTAAAGAGACCCAGTACTTC

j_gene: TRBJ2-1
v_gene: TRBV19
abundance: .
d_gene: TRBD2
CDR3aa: CASSIGGGLAGSYNEQFF
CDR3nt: TGTGCCAGTAGTATAGGGGGGGGACTAGCGGGCTCCTACAATGAGCAGTTCTTC

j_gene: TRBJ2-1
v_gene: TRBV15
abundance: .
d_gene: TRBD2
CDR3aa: CATSRDRLAGANEQFF
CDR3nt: TGTGCCACCAGCAGAGATCGGCTAGCGGGGGCTAATGAGCAGTTCTTC

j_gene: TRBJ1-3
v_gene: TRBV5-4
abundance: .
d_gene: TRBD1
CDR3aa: CASSLRQGRSGNTIYF
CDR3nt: TGTGCCAGCAGCTTAAGACAGGGCCGCTCTGGAAACACCATATATTTT

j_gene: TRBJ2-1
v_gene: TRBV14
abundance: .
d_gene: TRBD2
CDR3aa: CASSQHSGGQFF
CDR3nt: TGTGCCAGCAGCCAACACTCGGGAGGCCAGTTCTTC

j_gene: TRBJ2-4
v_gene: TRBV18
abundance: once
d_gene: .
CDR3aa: CASSGEREAKNIQYF
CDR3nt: TGTGCCAGCTCAGGGGAACGGGAAGCCAAAAACATTCAGTACTTC

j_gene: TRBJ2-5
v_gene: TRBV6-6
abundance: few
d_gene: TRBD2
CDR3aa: CASSSSGGARETQYF
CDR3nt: TGTGCCAGCAGTTCCAGCGGGGGGGCCCGAGAGACCCAGTACTTC

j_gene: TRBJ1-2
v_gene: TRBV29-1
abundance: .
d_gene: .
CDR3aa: CSVEVGGRWGYTF
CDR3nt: TGCAGCGTTGAAGTAGGAGGTCGTTGGGGCTACACCTTC

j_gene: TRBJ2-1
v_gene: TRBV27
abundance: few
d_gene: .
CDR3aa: CASSHRGNEQFF
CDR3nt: TGTGCCAGCAGCCATCGAGGCAATGAGCAGTTCTTC

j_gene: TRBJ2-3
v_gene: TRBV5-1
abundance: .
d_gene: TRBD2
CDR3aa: CASSLRLAGGTDTQYF
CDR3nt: TGCGCCAGCAGCCTACGACTAGCGGGGGGTACAGATACGCAGTATTTT

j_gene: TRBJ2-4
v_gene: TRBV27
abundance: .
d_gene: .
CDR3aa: CASSLQAYRKNIQYF
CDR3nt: TGTGCCAGCAGTTTACAGGCATACCGCAAAAACATTCAGTACTTC

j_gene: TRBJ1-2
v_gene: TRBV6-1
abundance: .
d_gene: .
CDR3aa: CASSEEGPIGTYGYTF
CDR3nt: TGTGCCAGCAGTGAAGAAGGTCCGATAGGGACTTATGGCTACACCTTC

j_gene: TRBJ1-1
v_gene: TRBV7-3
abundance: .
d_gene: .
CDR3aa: CASSAFGGSGTEAFF
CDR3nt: TGTGCCAGCAGCGCGTTTGGGGGGAGCGGCACTGAAGCTTTCTTT

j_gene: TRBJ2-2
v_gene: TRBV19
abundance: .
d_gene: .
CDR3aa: CASSIGGGEDGELFF
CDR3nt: TGTGCCAGTAGTATAGGAGGGGGTGAGGACGGGGAGCTGTTTTTT

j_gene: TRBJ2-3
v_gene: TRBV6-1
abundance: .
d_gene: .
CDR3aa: CASSESLGGTDTQYF
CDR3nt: TGTGCCAGCAGTGAAAGTCTGGGGGGAACAGATACGCAGTATTTT

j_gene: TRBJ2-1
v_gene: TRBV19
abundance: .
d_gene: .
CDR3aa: CASSPNRLARFDEQFF
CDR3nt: TGTGCCAGTAGTCCAAATAGGCTAGCGCGGTTCGATGAGCAGTTCTTC

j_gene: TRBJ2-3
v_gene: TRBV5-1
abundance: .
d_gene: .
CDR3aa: CASSSILTASTDTQYF
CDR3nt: TGCGCCAGCAGCTCAATCCTAACCGCTAGCACAGATACGCAGTATTTT